Listed below are T cell receptor beta chains from one sample, sequenced in a study of CD8 T cells in ankylosing spondylitis. TCRdb re-called the 5' RACE reads through MiXCR, storing one row per CDR3 protein. The sample carries about 750,000 distinct CDR3 sequences, under 20% recorded once. Sequencing input: blood, either unsorted or a sorted T cell fraction (not recorded which). The receptor source for this set is a male donor with ankylosing spondylitis. The CDR3 runs from the conserved cysteine through the conserved F or W. A D gene is named only where the DNA matches it firmly. Only part of the rows carry a size: once, few, many, or a class if the clone is expanded.

j_call: TRBJ2-2
clone_size: -
v_call: TRBV28
d_call: -
cdr3_nt: TGTGCCAGCAGTCGGGGTTGGACCGGGGAGCTGTTTTTT
cdr3_aa: CASSRGWTGELFF

j_call: TRBJ2-5
clone_size: -
v_call: TRBV6-5
d_call: TRBD1
cdr3_nt: TGTGCCAGCAGTTGGGACAGGGTTTCAGAGACCCAGTACTTC
cdr3_aa: CASSWDRVSETQYF

j_call: TRBJ1-1
clone_size: few
v_call: TRBV12-3/TRBV12-4
d_call: -
cdr3_nt: TGTGCCAGCAGACAGGGCGCGGGGGCTTTCTTT
cdr3_aa: CASRQGAGAFF

j_call: TRBJ2-2
clone_size: -
v_call: TRBV5-1
d_call: -
cdr3_nt: TGCGCCAGCAGATTTAGACAGACGAACACCGGGGAGCTGTTTTTT
cdr3_aa: CASRFRQTNTGELFF

j_call: TRBJ2-3
clone_size: few
v_call: TRBV29-1
d_call: -
cdr3_nt: TGCAGCGTTGAATCCGATACGCAGTATTTT
cdr3_aa: CSVESDTQYF

j_call: TRBJ2-3
clone_size: -
v_call: TRBV4-1
d_call: -
cdr3_nt: TGCGCCAGCAGCCAAGAGGTACCAGCAGAGAGGGGGCAGTATTTT
cdr3_aa: CASSQEVPAERGQYF

j_call: TRBJ1-2
clone_size: few
v_call: TRBV20-1
d_call: -
cdr3_nt: TGCAGTGCTAGAGGCCTACAGGGTGGCTATGGCTACACCTTC
cdr3_aa: CSARGLQGGYGYTF

j_call: TRBJ1-4
clone_size: few
v_call: TRBV20-1
d_call: -
cdr3_nt: TGCAGTGCTAGTGACCTCGAGGAAAAACTGTTTTTT
cdr3_aa: CSASDLEEKLFF

j_call: TRBJ2-1
clone_size: few
v_call: TRBV7-9
d_call: TRBD1
cdr3_nt: TGTGCCAGCACCAACAGGGGGCAGGGCGTCTACAATGAGCAGTTCTTC
cdr3_aa: CASTNRGQGVYNEQFF

j_call: TRBJ1-1
clone_size: few
v_call: TRBV12-5
d_call: -
cdr3_nt: TGTGCTAGTGCTGGACCGCCGGGCGGTGGGGCACCGAACACTGAAACTTTCTTT
cdr3_aa: CASAGPPGGGAPNTETFF

j_call: TRBJ2-1
clone_size: few
v_call: TRBV6-4
d_call: TRBD2
cdr3_nt: TGTGCCAGCAGTGAATTAGCGGGAGGGGTGAGGGAGCAGTTCTTC
cdr3_aa: CASSELAGGVREQFF

j_call: TRBJ2-3
clone_size: -
v_call: TRBV2
d_call: -
cdr3_nt: TGTGCCAGCAGTACGGATTCCACAGATACGCAGTATTTT
cdr3_aa: CASSTDSTDTQYF

j_call: TRBJ2-5
clone_size: many
v_call: TRBV29-1
d_call: -
cdr3_nt: TGCAGCGTTGAGTTCCGAGAGACCCAGTACTTC
cdr3_aa: CSVEFRETQYF

j_call: TRBJ2-1
clone_size: few
v_call: TRBV27
d_call: -
cdr3_nt: TGTGCCAGCAGTTTCACGCCAAGGGGAGAAGAGCAGTTCTTC
cdr3_aa: CASSFTPRGEEQFF

j_call: TRBJ1-1
clone_size: -
v_call: TRBV15
d_call: -
cdr3_nt: TGTGCCACCAGCAGAGATAACAGCCTTGAAGCTTTCTTT
cdr3_aa: CATSRDNSLEAFF

j_call: TRBJ2-7
clone_size: many
v_call: TRBV5-1
d_call: TRBD1
cdr3_nt: TGCGCCAGCAGCTTTGGTTTCTCACCACGGGACAGCTACGAGCAGTACTTC
cdr3_aa: CASSFGFSPRDSYEQYF

j_call: TRBJ2-1
clone_size: few
v_call: TRBV30
d_call: TRBD2
cdr3_nt: TGTGCCTGGAGTCCCGGACTAGCGGACAATGAGCAGTTCTTC
cdr3_aa: CAWSPGLADNEQFF

j_call: TRBJ2-7
clone_size: few
v_call: TRBV20-1
d_call: -
cdr3_nt: TGCAGTGCTAGGCCTGGGATTAAAGGCGAGCAGTACTTC
cdr3_aa: CSARPGIKGEQYF

j_call: TRBJ2-2
clone_size: -
v_call: TRBV28
d_call: TRBD2
cdr3_nt: TGTGCCAGCGGGCGGGGGTCACTAGCGGCTGCCCCGCCGAAAATCACCGGGGAGCTGTTTTTT
cdr3_aa: CASGRGSLAAAPPKITGELFF

j_call: TRBJ1-1
clone_size: few
v_call: TRBV6-4
d_call: -
cdr3_nt: TGTGCCAGCAGTGAAACCGCAGGGGAGGCCACTGAAGCTTTCTTT
cdr3_aa: CASSETAGEATEAFF

j_call: TRBJ2-7
clone_size: -
v_call: TRBV5-5
d_call: TRBD1
cdr3_nt: TGTGCCAGCAGTTATGCCGGGACAGGGGGATTGTACGAGCAGTACTTC
cdr3_aa: CASSYAGTGGLYEQYF

j_call: TRBJ1-5
clone_size: few
v_call: TRBV5-1
d_call: -
cdr3_nt: TGCGCCAGCAGCTTGGAGGGACCGGGCTATGATCAGCCCCAGCATTTT
cdr3_aa: CASSLEGPGYDQPQHF

j_call: TRBJ1-2
clone_size: few
v_call: TRBV20-1
d_call: -
cdr3_nt: TGCAGTGCTAATGCGGGGGCGGGCTATGGCTACACCTTC
cdr3_aa: CSANAGAGYGYTF

j_call: TRBJ2-5
clone_size: -
v_call: TRBV30
d_call: TRBD2
cdr3_nt: TGTGCCTGGAAGGGGACTATGCAAGAGACCCAGTACTTC
cdr3_aa: CAWKGTMQETQYF

j_call: TRBJ2-2
clone_size: few
v_call: TRBV5-6
d_call: TRBD2
cdr3_nt: TGTGCCAGCAGCTTCGAGACTAGCGTAAACACCGGGGAGCTGTTTTTT
cdr3_aa: CASSFETSVNTGELFF

j_call: TRBJ2-5
clone_size: -
v_call: TRBV5-1
d_call: TRBD2
cdr3_nt: TGCGCCAGCAGGAAACTAGCGGGGGTCGAGGAGACCCAGTACTTC
cdr3_aa: CASRKLAGVEETQYF

j_call: TRBJ2-5
clone_size: many
v_call: TRBV29-1
d_call: -
cdr3_nt: TGCAGCGTTGTTCCAGCGGAAGAGACCCAGTACTTC
cdr3_aa: CSVVPAEETQYF

j_call: TRBJ2-1
clone_size: -
v_call: TRBV20-1
d_call: TRBD2
cdr3_nt: TGCAGTGCCACCCGGGGGGGGTCGGGGCCCTACAATGAGCAGTTCTTC
cdr3_aa: CSATRGGSGPYNEQFF

j_call: TRBJ2-1
clone_size: few
v_call: TRBV20-1
d_call: TRBD1
cdr3_nt: TGCAGTGCAAAACAGGGGCTCATCTACAATGAGCAGTTCTTC
cdr3_aa: CSAKQGLIYNEQFF

j_call: TRBJ2-3
clone_size: -
v_call: TRBV9
d_call: TRBD2
cdr3_nt: TGTGCCAGCAGCGTGCCCTTAGCGGGGGGCCGCACAGATACGCAGTATTTT
cdr3_aa: CASSVPLAGGRTDTQYF

j_call: TRBJ2-4
clone_size: -
v_call: TRBV12-3/TRBV12-4
d_call: TRBD1
cdr3_nt: TGTGCCAGCAAACAAAGAGGGGGCGAAAACATTCAGTACTTC
cdr3_aa: CASKQRGGENIQYF

j_call: TRBJ1-5
clone_size: -
v_call: TRBV6-5
d_call: TRBD1
cdr3_nt: TGTGCCAGCAGTTCGGGACAGGGTCCCTTTCAGCCCCAGCATTTT
cdr3_aa: CASSSGQGPFQPQHF

j_call: TRBJ2-7
clone_size: once
v_call: TRBV28
d_call: -
cdr3_nt: TGTGCCAGCGGTTTACAAGTAGAGGGTTATGGACACAGTAGCTACGAGCAGTACTTC
cdr3_aa: CASGLQVEGYGHSSYEQYF

j_call: TRBJ1-2
clone_size: few
v_call: TRBV5-6
d_call: -
cdr3_nt: TGTGCCAGCAGCCTCGCCGGACAGATAAAATATGGCTACACCTTC
cdr3_aa: CASSLAGQIKYGYTF

j_call: TRBJ2-5
clone_size: -
v_call: TRBV4-1
d_call: -
cdr3_nt: TGCGCCAGCAGCCTCCTGCGGAGGGGAGAAGAGACCCAGTACTTC
cdr3_aa: CASSLLRRGEETQYF

j_call: TRBJ2-1
clone_size: -
v_call: TRBV29-1
d_call: TRBD2
cdr3_nt: TGCAGCGTTGAAGAGCGGGAGAACCCCTACAATGAGCAGTTCTTC
cdr3_aa: CSVEERENPYNEQFF

j_call: TRBJ1-1
clone_size: -
v_call: TRBV11-2
d_call: TRBD1
cdr3_nt: TGTGCCAGCAGCTTTTGTGGGACAGGGGGGACTGAAGCTTTCTTT
cdr3_aa: CASSFCGTGGTEAFF

j_call: TRBJ2-7
clone_size: few
v_call: TRBV3-1
d_call: -
cdr3_nt: TGTGCCAGCAGTATTAGTAGGTACTCCTACGAGCAGTACTTC
cdr3_aa: CASSISRYSYEQYF

j_call: TRBJ2-1
clone_size: -
v_call: TRBV20-1
d_call: TRBD2
cdr3_nt: TGCAGTGCTAGGCCCGGACTAGGGTACAATGAGCAGTTCTTC
cdr3_aa: CSARPGLGYNEQFF

j_call: TRBJ2-3
clone_size: -
v_call: TRBV2
d_call: TRBD1
cdr3_nt: TGTGCCAGCAGTGAAGACAGGGGGACAGATACGCAGTATTTT
cdr3_aa: CASSEDRGTDTQYF